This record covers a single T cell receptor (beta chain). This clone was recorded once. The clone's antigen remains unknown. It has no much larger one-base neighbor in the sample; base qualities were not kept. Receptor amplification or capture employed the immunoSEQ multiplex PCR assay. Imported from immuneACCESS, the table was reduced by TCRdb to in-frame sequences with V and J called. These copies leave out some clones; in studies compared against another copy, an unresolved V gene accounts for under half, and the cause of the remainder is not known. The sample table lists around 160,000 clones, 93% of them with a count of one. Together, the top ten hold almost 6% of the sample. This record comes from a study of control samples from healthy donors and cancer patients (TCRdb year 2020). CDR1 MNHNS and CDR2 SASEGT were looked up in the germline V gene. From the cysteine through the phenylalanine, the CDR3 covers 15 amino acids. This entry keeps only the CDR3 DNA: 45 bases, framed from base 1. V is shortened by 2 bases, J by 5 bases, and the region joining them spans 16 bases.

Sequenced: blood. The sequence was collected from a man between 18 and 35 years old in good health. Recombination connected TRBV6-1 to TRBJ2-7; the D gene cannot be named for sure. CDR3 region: CASSEYRRPNDEQYF. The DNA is TGTGCCAGCAGTGAATATCGACGGCCGAATGACGAGCAGTACTTC.